This T cell receptor (beta chain) is drawn from a study of T cell responses to AZD1222 COVID-19 vaccine. Study conclusions and caveats: White British people made up most donors, females outnumbered males, and clonal diversity was possibly underestimated. Unmutated variant regions are reportedly the target of nearly half of TCRs that are spike-specific. The study sampled repertoires only after the peak T cell response. Spike as a whole was targeted by vaccine-associated CD4 TCRs, dominant at 160-218 and 743-854.

Concerning this clone itself: What it recognizes is unknown.

Clones were sequenced by immunoSEQ multiplex PCR, and TCRdb holds only the in-frame ones, with some missing. The sample lists roughly 97,000 clones, 85% to 95% occurring once. Trimming left V 5 bases short and J 6 bases short, with 9 bases between. The CDR3 length is 12 residues. Germline CDR1 SGHTA, CDR2 FQGTGA. Here the sequenced sample was peripheral blood, taken on day 0 of AZD1222 vaccination. This chain joins TRBV7-3 and TRBJ2-3; D is perhaps TRBD1 (7 bases). This TCR came from an adult in good health. The CDR3 nucleotides are TGTGCCAGCAGCCCAGGGGGGGATACGCAGTATTTT. Amino acid sequence: CASSPGGDTQYF. Drawing the rest from reference TRBV7-3 and TRBJ2-3, the complete variable domain is GAGVSQTPSNKVTEKGKYVELRCDPISGHTALYWYRQSLGQGPEFLIYFQGTGAADDSGLPNDRFFAVRPEGSVSTLKIQRTERGDSAVYLCASSPGGDTQYFGPGTRLTVL.